The 25 T cell receptor beta chains listed next were all sequenced from one sample in a study of blood T cell repertoires in COVID-19. Method: immunoSEQ multiplex PCR; TCRdb's copy keeps in-frame clones and lacks some. Among some 110,000 clones listed, around 80% were seen once. The specimen sequenced was peripheral blood. All receptors derive from a woman between 70 and 85 years old with acute or convalescent COVID-19.

This clone has a single count. The V and J genes are TRBV7-2 and TRBJ1-1; D is uncertain. Deletions cut 1 base from V and 0 bases from J, with 6 bases between. The CDR3 covers 14 residues. CDR1 is SGHTA, CDR2 FQGNSA, per germline. CDR3 in DNA: TGTGCCAGCAGCTTAGTATCCCTGAACACTGAAGCTTTCTTT. This translates into CASSLVSLNTEAFF.

This clone was counted a few times. V is TRBV10-3 and J is TRBJ1-2, with TRBD1 matching 7 bases. J gave up 2 bases and V 3 bases, and 3 bases lay outside the gene matches. CDR3 length equals 14 residues. Germline assignment: CDR1 ENHRY and CDR2 SYGVKD. The CDR3 spells CAISDDRANYGYTF. The CDR3 region has the DNA TGTGCCATCAGTGACGACAGGGCAAACTATGGCTACACCTTC.

The chain carries TRBV7-8 and TRBJ2-7, with 8 positions matching TRBD1. The CDR3 has 17 residues. Per the germline V gene, CDR1 is SGHVS and CDR2 is FQNEAQ. V lost 3 bases to trimming and J lost 0 bases; unmatched junction nucleotides: 10. Here the CDR3 reads CASSLGLPGQVSYEQYF. The CDR3, as DNA: TGTGCCAGCAGCTTGGGACTTCCGGGACAGGTCTCCTACGAGCAGTACTTC.

V usage is TRBV19 and J usage is TRBJ1-3; D might be TRBD1 (6 bases). Looked up from germline, CDR1 is LNHDA and CDR2 is SQIVND (reference sequence). V lost 6 bases and J lost 4, with 19 bases in between. The CDR3 totals 16 residues. DNA of the CDR3: TGTGCCAGTAGATTTACGGTTGGGACAACCGGAAACACCATATATTTT. It translates to CASRFTVGTTGNTIYF.

V is TRBV6-5 and J is TRBJ1-1; tentatively, D is TRBD1 (5 bases). The CDR3 has 14 amino acids. Trimming stripped 5 bases from V and 1 base from J, with 11 bases between. CDR1 is MNHEY and CDR2 is SVGAGI in the germline V gene. DNA of the CDR3: TGTGCCAGCAGTCCCCCCGGGGGGAACACTGAAGCTTTCTTT. Residues: CASSPPGGNTEAFF.

The CDR3 nucleotides read TGCAGCGCGCACTCGGCCGGGGAGCTGTTTTTT. Its protein product is CSAHSAGELFF. This chain uses TRBV29-1 with TRBJ2-2; D is unclear. Germline V gene data show CDR1 as SQVTM and CDR2 as ANQGSEA. This CDR3 has 11 residues. The ends were cut back, 7 bases at V and 6 bases at J, with 9 bases in the middle.

This chain links TRBV10-3 with TRBJ2-3; the match to TRBD2 covers 8 bases. The ends lost 2 bases at V and 5 bases at J; junction bases unmatched: 9. The CDR3 has 16 amino acids. The germline V gene has CDR1 ENHRY and CDR2 SYGVKD. The CDR3 nucleotides are TGTGCCATCAGTGAGGGACCAGCGGGAGAGGGAGATACGCAGTATTTT. Translation gives CAISEGPAGEGDTQYF.

J is TRBJ2-1 and V is TRBV7-2; 12 bases are shared with TRBD2. Germline assignment: CDR1 SGHTA and CDR2 FQGNSA. The CDR3 has 17 residues. J lost 7 bases, V lost 5 bases, and 12 bases had no gene match. The CDR3 loop reads CASSPFQRLAGGNEQFF. The DNA of the CDR3 is TGTGCCAGCAGCCCTTTTCAGAGGCTAGCGGGAGGGAATGAGCAGTTCTTC.

The gene calls are TRBV7-9 and TRBJ1-5, with 12 bases matching TRBD1. J gave up 2 bases and V 6 bases, and 8 bases lay outside the gene matches. Germline V gives CDR1 SEHNR, CDR2 FQNEAQ (reference sequence). The CDR3 sequence is 17 residues long. The CDR3 DNA sequence: TGTGCCAGCAGTAATCCGGGACAGGGGGCGGGCAATCAGCCCCAGCATTTT. Its translation: CASSNPGQGAGNQPQHF.

The chain links TRBV6-2 or TRBV6-3 to TRBJ2-1, with 12 bases identical to TRBD2. V lost 2 bases, J lost 6 bases, and 5 bases stayed unmatched. CDR3 length equals 16 residues. Germline V gene data show CDR1 as MNHEY and CDR2 as SVGEGT. The CDR3 nucleotides are TGTGCCAGCAGTTACGTACTAGCGGGGGGATCCAATGAGCAGTTCTTC. Protein: CASSYVLAGGSNEQFF.

This chain links TRBV3-1 (or the pseudogene TRBV3-2) with TRBJ2-7, with D unresolved. The CDR3 length is 13 residues. Germline V gene sequence: CDR1 LGHDT, CDR2 YNNKEL (reference sequence). Trimming stripped 3 bases from V and 0 bases from J, with 6 bases between. The CDR3 DNA is TGTGCCAGCAGCCAGTTTCTCTCCTACGAGCAGTACTTC. Translation gives CASSQFLSYEQYF.

V usage is TRBV30 and J usage is TRBJ1-4, with TRBD1 matching over 8 bases. V lost 2 bases and J lost 11; bases outside the gene matches: 19. Germline CDR1 is GTSNPN and CDR2 is SVGIG (reference sequence). The CDR3 has 17 residues. In DNA, the CDR3 is TGTGCCTGGAGTTTGGCCCCACCGGGACAGGTGGTGGGCAAACTGTTTTTT. It translates to CAWSLAPPGQVVGKLFF. Together with reference TRBV30 and TRBJ1-4, the CDR3 gives the full variable domain: SQTIHQWPATLVQPVGSPLSLECTVEGTSNPNLYWYRQAAGRGLQLLFYSVGIGQISSEVPQNLSASRPQDRQFILSSKKLLLSDSGFYLCAWSLAPPGQVVGKLFFGSGTQLSVL.

The V gene is TRBV5-4, the J gene TRBJ2-5; 7 nucleotides align to TRBD1. CDR1 and CDR2 (germline): SGHNT, YYREEE (reference sequence). The V segment lost 4 bases and the J segment 2 bases; nucleotides outside the gene matches: 5. The length of the CDR3 is 14 residues. The CDR3 loop is CASSLGQRQETQYF. The CDR3 bases are TGTGCCAGCAGCCTGGGACAGAGACAAGAGACCCAGTACTTC.

The V and J genes are TRBV19 and TRBJ1-5; 9 bases match TRBD1. The CDR3 is made up of 17 amino acids. V gave up 0 bases and J gave up 4 bases; unmatched junction bases: 7. Germline V gene lookup returns CDR1 LNHDA and CDR2 SQIVND (reference sequence). The CDR3 nucleotides are TGTGCCAGTAGTATAGAAGGGACAGGGCAGAGAAATCAGCCCCAGCATTTT. The encoded protein is CASSIEGTGQRNQPQHF. Full variable domain (remainder filled in from reference TRBV19 and TRBJ1-5): DGGITQSPKYLFRKEGQNVTLSCEQNLNHDAMYWYRQDPGQGLRLIYYSQIVNDFQKGDIAEGYSVSREKKESFPLTVTSAQKNPTAFYLCASSIEGTGQRNQPQHFGDGTRLSIL.

V is TRBV21-1 and J is TRBJ2-7; the D call TRBD1 from the table was never checked on the DNA. TRBV21-1 counts as a pseudogene. The CDR3 is made up of 15 amino acids. The CDR3 sequence is CASSPISGTGMEQYF. The DNA of the CDR3 is TGTGCCAGCAGCCCTATTTCCGGGACAGGGATGGAGCAGTACTTC.

The rearrangement uses TRBV6-6 and TRBJ2-7, with TRBD2 matching over 9 bases. Looked up from germline, CDR1 is MNHNY and CDR2 is SVGAGI (reference sequence). This CDR3 region has 13 residues. The junction had 2 bases not matched to a gene; V was cut back by 8 bases and J by 0 bases. The CDR3 coding sequence is TGTGCCAGCGGCGGGAGGGGCTCCTACGAGCAGTACTTC. Protein: CASGGRGSYEQYF.

This clone came up a few times. The chain combines TRBV5-1 with TRBJ2-1, with 9 bases fitting TRBD1. The CDR3 length is 14 residues. With 7 bases clipped from V and 8 bases from J, the junction kept 10 bases outside the gene matches. Germline V CDR1 and CDR2: SGHRS, YFSETQ. As DNA, the CDR3 is TGCGCCAGCTACCGGGACAGGGTAAGCGATGAGCAGTTCTTC. Encoded protein: CASYRDRVSDEQFF. Looking up the rest from reference TRBV5-1 and TRBJ2-1 gives the full variable domain: KAGVTQTPRYLIKTRGQQVTLSCSPISGHRSVSWYQQTPGQGLQFLFEYFSETQRNKGNFPGRFSGRQFSNSRSEMNVSTLELGDSALYLCASYRDRVSDEQFFGPGTRLTVL.

The rearrangement links TRBV19 to TRBJ1-6, with D possibly matching TRBD1 (6 bases). Looked up from germline, CDR1 is LNHDA and CDR2 is SQIVND (reference sequence). The CDR3 totals 16 residues. Trimming took off 0 bases at V and 6 bases at J, with 12 bases between the two ends. In DNA form, the CDR3 reads TGTGCCAGTAGTATAGATACGGCGGGGGCTAATTCACCCCTCCACTTT. It is translated as CASSIDTAGANSPLHF. The entire variable domain, with the rest obtained from reference TRBV19 and TRBJ1-6, is as follows: DGGITQSPKYLFRKEGQNVTLSCEQNLNHDAMYWYRQDPGQGLRLIYYSQIVNDFQKGDIAEGYSVSREKKESFPLTVTSAQKNPTAFYLCASSIDTAGANSPLHFGNGTRLTVT.

This chain uses TRBV4-2 with TRBJ1-2; possibly TRBD1 for D (6 bases). The germline V and J ends were trimmed by 0 bases and 3 bases, with 11 bases remaining between them. The length of the CDR3 is 15 residues. Germline V CDR1 and CDR2: LGHNA, YNFKEQ. The CDR3 reads CASSQEGGSHYGYTF. The CDR3 DNA reads as TGTGCCAGCAGCCAAGAAGGGGGATCACACTATGGCTACACCTTC.

The rearrangement links TRBV5-8 to TRBJ1-6; TRBD1 agrees at 7 bases. CDR1 is SGHTS, CDR2 YDEGEE, per germline. This CDR3 contains 15 residues. After removal of 4 bases from V and 7 bases from J, the junction contained 8 bases not matched to a gene. DNA for the CDR3: TGTGCCAGCAGCGTGACAGGGAAAAGCAATTCACCCCTCCACTTT. This encodes CASSVTGKSNSPLHF.

CDR3 DNA: TGTGCCAGCACTGAGGACAGGGGGATTTATCAGCCCCAGCATTTT. It translates to CASTEDRGIYQPQHF. The chain carries TRBV2 and TRBJ1-5; 10 nucleotides align to TRBD1. Germline V gives CDR1 SNHLY, CDR2 FYNNEI. The ends lost 7 bases at V and 5 bases at J; junction bases unmatched: 8. The CDR3 runs 15 residues. The full variable domain, rest sourced from reference TRBV2 and TRBJ1-5, is EPEVTQTPSHQVTQMGQEVILRCVPISNHLYFYWYRQILGQKVEFLVSFYNNEISEKSEIFDDQFSVERPDGSNFTLKIRSTKLEDSAMYFCASTEDRGIYQPQHFGDGTRLSIL.

This clone was seen a handful of times. The chain links TRBV2 to TRBJ2-3; D gene ambiguous. This CDR3 region has 13 residues. Germline V CDR1 and CDR2: SNHLY, FYNNEI. V lost 10 bases, J lost 2 bases, and 13 bases lay in between. The CDR3 coding sequence is TGTGCCATCGAGAACCCTTCCACAGATACGCAGTATTTT. As protein: CAIENPSTDTQYF.

The V and J genes are TRBV5-5 and TRBJ2-1; the match to TRBD2 covers 7 bases. Germline V gene data show CDR1 as SGHKS and CDR2 as YYEKEE (reference sequence). The length of the CDR3 is 15 residues. V shed 8 bases, J shed 5 bases, and the junction held 13 bases outside the gene matches. CDR3 sequence: CASHTSVPPHNEQFF. For the CDR3, the DNA is TGTGCCAGTCATACTAGCGTCCCGCCCCACAATGAGCAGTTCTTC.

The rearrangement links TRBV9 to TRBJ2-1; TRBD2 might be the D (5 bases). V was pared by 3 bases and J by 4 bases, with 11 bases between. CDR1 and CDR2 from the germline V gene are SGDLS and YYNGEE. This CDR3 spans 14 amino acids. The CDR3 coding sequence is TGTGCCAGCAGCGCCGGACTGGTGTACAATGAGCAGTTCTTC. As protein: CASSAGLVYNEQFF.

CDR3 loop: CATSPNPGEATTDTQYF. The CDR3 coding sequence is TGTGCCACCAGCCCAAATCCGGGGGAGGCTACCACAGATACGCAGTATTTT. V and J are TRBV15 and TRBJ2-3, with D perhaps TRBD2 (6 bases). The V end was cut by 5 bases, the J end by 2 bases, with 20 bases between. The CDR3 runs 17 residues. CDR1 LNHNV and CDR2 YYDKDF come from the germline V gene (reference sequence).